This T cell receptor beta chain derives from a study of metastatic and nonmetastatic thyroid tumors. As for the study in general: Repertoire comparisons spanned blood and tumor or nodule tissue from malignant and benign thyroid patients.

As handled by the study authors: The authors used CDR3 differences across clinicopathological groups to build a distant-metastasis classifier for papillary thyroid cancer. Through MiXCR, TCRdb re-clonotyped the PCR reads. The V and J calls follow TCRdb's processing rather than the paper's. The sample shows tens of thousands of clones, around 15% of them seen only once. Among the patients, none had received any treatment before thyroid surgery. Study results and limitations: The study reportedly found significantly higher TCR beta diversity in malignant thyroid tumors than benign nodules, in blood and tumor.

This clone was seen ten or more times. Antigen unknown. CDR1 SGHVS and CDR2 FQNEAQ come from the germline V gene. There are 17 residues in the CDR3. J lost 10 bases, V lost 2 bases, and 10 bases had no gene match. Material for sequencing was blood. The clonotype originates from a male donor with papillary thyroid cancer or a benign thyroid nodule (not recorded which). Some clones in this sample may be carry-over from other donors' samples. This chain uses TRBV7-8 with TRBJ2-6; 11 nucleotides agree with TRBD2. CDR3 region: CASSLMSTLAGGNVLTF. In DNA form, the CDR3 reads TGTGCCAGCAGCTTAATGTCGACCCTAGCGGGAGGTAACGTCCTGACTTTC.